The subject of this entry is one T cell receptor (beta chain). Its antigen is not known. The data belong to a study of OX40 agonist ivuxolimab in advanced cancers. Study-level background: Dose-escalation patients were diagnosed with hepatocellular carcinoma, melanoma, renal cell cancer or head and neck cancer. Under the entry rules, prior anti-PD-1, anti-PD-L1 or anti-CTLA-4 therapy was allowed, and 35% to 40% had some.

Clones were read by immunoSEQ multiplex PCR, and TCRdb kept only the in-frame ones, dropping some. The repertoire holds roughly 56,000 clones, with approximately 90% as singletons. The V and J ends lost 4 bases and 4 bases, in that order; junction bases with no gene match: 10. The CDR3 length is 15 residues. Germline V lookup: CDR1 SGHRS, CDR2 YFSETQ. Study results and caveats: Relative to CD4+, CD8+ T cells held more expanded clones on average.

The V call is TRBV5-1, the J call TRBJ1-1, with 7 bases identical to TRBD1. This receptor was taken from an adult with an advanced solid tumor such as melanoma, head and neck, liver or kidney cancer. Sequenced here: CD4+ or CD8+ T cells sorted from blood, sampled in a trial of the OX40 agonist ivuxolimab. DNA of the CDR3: TGCGCCAGCAGCCCCATACAGGGGCATCGCACTGAAGCTTTCTTT. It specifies CASSPIQGHRTEAFF.